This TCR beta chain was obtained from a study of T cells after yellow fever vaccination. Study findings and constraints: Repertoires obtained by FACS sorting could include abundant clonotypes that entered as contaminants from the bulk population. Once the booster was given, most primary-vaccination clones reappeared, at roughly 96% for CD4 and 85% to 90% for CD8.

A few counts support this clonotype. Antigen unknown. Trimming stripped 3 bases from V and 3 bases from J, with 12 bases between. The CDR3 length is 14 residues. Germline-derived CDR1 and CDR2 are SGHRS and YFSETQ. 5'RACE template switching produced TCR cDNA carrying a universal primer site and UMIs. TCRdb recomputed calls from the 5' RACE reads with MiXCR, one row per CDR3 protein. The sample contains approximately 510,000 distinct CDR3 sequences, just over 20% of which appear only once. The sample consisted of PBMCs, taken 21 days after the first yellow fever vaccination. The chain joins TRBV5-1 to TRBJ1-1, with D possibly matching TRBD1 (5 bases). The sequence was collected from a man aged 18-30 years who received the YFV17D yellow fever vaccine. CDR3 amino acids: CASSYLRDDTEAFF. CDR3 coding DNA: TGCGCCAGCAGCTACCTACGGGACGACACTGAAGCTTTCTTT.